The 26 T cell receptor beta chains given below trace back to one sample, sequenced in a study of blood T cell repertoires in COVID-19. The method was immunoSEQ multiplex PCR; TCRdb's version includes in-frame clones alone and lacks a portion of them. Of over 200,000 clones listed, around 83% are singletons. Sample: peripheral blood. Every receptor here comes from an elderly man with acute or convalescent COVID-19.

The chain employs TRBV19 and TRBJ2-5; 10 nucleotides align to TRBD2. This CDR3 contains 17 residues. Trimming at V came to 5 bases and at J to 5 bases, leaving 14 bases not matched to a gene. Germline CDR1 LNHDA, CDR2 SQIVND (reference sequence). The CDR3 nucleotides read TGTGCCAGTAGTCCCAGAAGCGGGGGGGCCCCACGGGAGACCCAGTACTTC. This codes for CASSPRSGGAPRETQYF.

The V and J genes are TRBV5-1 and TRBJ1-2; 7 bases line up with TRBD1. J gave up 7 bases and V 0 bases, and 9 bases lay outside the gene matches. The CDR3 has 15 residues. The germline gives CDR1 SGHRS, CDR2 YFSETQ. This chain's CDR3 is CASSLGDSSPRGYTF. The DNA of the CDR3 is TGCGCCAGCAGCTTGGGGGACAGTTCCCCACGTGGCTACACCTTC.

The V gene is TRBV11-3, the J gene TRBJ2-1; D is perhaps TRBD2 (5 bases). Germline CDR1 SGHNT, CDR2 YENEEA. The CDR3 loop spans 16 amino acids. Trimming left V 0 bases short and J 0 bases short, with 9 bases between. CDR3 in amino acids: CASSLDGSGSYNEQFF. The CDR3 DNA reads TGTGCCAGCAGCTTAGATGGGAGCGGCTCCTACAATGAGCAGTTCTTC.

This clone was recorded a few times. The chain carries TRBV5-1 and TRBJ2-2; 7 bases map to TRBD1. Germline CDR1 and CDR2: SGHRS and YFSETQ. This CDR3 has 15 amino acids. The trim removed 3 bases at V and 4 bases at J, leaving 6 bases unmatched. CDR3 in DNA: TGCGCCAGCAGCTCGTTAGACAGGGTCACCGGGGAGCTGTTTTTT. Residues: CASSSLDRVTGELFF.

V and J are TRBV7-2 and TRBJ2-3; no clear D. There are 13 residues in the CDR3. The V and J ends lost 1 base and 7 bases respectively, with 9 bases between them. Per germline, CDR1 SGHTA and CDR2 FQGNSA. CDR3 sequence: CASSLGRTYTQYF. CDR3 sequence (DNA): TGTGCCAGCAGCTTAGGGAGAACCTATACGCAGTATTTT.

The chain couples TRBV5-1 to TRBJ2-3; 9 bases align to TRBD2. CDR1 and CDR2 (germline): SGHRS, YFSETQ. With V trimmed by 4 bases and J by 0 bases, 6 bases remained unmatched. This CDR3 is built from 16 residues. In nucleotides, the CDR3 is TGCGCCAGCAGCCGATGGACTAGCGCAAGCACAGATACGCAGTATTTT. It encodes CASSRWTSASTDTQYF.

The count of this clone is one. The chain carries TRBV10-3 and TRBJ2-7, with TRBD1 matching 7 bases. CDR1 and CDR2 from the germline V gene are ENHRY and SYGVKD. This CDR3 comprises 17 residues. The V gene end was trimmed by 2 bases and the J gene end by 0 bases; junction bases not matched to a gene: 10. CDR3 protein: CAISERRTGVSSYEQYF. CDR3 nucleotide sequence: TGTGCCATCAGTGAGCGCCGAACAGGGGTTAGCTCCTACGAGCAGTACTTC.

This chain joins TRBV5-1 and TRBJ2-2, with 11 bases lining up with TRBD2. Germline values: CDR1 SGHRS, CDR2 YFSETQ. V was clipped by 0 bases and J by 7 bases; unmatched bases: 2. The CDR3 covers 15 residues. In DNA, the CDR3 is TGCGCCAGCAGCTTGGCGCTAGCGGGAGGCGGGGAGCTGTTTTTT. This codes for CASSLALAGGGELFF.

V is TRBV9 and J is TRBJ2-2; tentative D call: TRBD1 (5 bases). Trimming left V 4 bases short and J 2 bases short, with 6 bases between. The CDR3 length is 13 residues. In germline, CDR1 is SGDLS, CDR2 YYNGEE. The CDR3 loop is CASSRGNTGELFF. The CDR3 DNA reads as TGTGCCAGCAGCAGGGGTAACACCGGGGAGCTGTTTTTT.

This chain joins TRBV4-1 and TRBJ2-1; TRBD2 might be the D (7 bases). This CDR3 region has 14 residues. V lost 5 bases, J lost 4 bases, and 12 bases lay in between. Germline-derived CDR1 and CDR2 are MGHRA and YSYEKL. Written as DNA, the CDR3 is TGCGCCAGCAGCACCGGGGGGCCTTACAATGAGCAGTTCTTC. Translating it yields CASSTGGPYNEQFF.

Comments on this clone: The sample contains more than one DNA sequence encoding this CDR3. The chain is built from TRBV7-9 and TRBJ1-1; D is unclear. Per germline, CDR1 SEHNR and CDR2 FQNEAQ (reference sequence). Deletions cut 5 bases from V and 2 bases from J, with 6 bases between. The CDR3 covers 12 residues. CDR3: CASSPSNTEAFF. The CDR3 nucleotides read TGTGCCAGCAGCCCCTCTAACACTGAAGCTTTCTTT.

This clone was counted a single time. The CDR3 nucleotides read TGCGCCAGCAGCCCCTGGACAGGGCTAAAAAACATTCAGTACTTC. It yields the protein CASSPWTGLKNIQYF. The chain couples TRBV5-1 to TRBJ2-4, with TRBD1 matching 8 bases. The length of the CDR3 is 15 residues. With 4 bases clipped from V and 4 bases from J, the junction kept 7 bases outside the gene matches. Per germline, CDR1 SGHRS and CDR2 YFSETQ.

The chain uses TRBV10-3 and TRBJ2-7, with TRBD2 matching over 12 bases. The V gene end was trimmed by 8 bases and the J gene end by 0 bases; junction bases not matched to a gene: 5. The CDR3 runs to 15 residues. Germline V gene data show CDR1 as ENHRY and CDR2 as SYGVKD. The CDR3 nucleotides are TGTGCCATCTCCGGACTAGCGGGGAACTCCTACGAGCAGTACTTC. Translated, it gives CAISGLAGNSYEQYF.

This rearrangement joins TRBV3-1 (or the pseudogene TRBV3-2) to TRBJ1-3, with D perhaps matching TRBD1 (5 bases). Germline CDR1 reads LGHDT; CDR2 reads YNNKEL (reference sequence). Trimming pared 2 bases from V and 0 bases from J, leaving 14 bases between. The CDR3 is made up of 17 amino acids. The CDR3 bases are TGTGCCAGCAGCCAAACGTGGCCAGGGAACTCTGGAAACACCATATATTTT. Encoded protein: CASSQTWPGNSGNTIYF.

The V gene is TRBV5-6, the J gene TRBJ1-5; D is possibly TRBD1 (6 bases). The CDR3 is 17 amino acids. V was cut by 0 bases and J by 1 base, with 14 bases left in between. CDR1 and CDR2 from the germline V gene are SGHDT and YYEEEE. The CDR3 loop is CASSLARGGWSNQPQHF. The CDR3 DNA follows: TGTGCCAGCAGCTTGGCCCGGGGGGGCTGGAGCAATCAGCCCCAGCATTTT.

CDR3 sequence (DNA): TGTGCCAGCAGGCGGGGACAGGGAGACGAGCAGTACTTC. Amino acids: CASRRGQGDEQYF. J is TRBJ2-7 and V is TRBV27; 9 bases line up with TRBD1. CDR3 length: 13 amino acids. Germline CDR1 MNHEY, CDR2 SMNVEV (reference sequence). V was pared by 6 bases and J by 5 bases, with 5 bases of the junction left unmatched.

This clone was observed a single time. CDR3 protein: CASSRDRADTEAFF. CDR3 in DNA: TGTGCCAGCAGCAGGGACAGGGCTGACACTGAAGCTTTCTTT. This chain links TRBV7-9 with TRBJ1-1, with 9 bases lining up with TRBD1. V was pared by 5 bases and J by 3 bases, with 4 bases of the junction left unmatched. The germline V gene has CDR1 SEHNR and CDR2 FQNEAQ (reference sequence). This CDR3 is built from 14 residues.

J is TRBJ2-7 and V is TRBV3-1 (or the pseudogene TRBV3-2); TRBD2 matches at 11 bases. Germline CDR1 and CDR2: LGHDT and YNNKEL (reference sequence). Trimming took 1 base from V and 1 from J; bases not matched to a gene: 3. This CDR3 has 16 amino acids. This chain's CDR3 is CASSQARLAGSYEQYF. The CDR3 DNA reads TGTGCCAGCAGCCAAGCGAGACTAGCGGGGTCCTACGAGCAGTACTTC.

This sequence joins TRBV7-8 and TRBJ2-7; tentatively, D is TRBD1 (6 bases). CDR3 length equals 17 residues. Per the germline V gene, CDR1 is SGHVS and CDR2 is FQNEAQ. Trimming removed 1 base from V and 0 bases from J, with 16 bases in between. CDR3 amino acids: CASSLVYIGQSSYEQYF. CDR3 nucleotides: TGTGCCAGCAGCTTAGTTTATATTGGACAGAGCTCCTACGAGCAGTACTTC.

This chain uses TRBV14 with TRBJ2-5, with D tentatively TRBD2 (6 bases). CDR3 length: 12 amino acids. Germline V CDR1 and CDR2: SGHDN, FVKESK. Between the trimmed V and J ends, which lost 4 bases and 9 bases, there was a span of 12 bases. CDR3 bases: TGTGCCAGCAGCCTCTCTCTAGCGTCCCAGTACTTC. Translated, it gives CASSLSLASQYF.

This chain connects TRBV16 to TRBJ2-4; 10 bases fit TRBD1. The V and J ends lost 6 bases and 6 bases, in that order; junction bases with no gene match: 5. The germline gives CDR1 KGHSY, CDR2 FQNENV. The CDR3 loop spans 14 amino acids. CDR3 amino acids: CASSRDRGLNIQYF. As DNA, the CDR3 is TGTGCCAGCAGTCGCGACAGGGGGCTAAACATTCAGTACTTC.

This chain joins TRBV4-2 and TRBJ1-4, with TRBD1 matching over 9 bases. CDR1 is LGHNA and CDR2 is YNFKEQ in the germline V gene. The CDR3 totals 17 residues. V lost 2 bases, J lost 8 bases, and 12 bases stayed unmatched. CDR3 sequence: CASSQSRLRQGGEKLFF. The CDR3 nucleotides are TGTGCCAGCAGCCAAAGCCGGTTGAGACAGGGGGGAGAAAAACTGTTTTTT.

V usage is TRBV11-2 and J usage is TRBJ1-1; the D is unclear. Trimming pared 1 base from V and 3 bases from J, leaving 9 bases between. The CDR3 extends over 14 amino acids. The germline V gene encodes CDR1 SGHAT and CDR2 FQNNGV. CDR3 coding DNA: TGTGCCAGCAGCTTAGCCAGGCGGGACACTGAAGCTTTCTTT. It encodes CASSLARRDTEAFF. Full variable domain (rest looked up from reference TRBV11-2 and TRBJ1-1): EAGVAQSPRYKIIEKRQSVAFWCNPISGHATLYWYQQILGQGPKLLIQFQNNGVVDDSQLPKDRFSAERLKGVDSTLKIQPAKLEDSAVYLCASSLARRDTEAFFGQGTRLTVV.

The CDR3 loop reads CASSYGGFTEAFF. The CDR3 region has the DNA TGTGCCAGCAGTTACGGGGGGTTCACTGAAGCTTTCTTT. This chain links TRBV6-5 with TRBJ1-1, with D possibly matching TRBD1 (5 bases). Trimming shortened V by 2 bases and J by 4 bases, and 8 bases separated the two germline ends. The CDR3 contains 13 residues. CDR1 is MNHEY and CDR2 is SVGAGI in the germline V gene.

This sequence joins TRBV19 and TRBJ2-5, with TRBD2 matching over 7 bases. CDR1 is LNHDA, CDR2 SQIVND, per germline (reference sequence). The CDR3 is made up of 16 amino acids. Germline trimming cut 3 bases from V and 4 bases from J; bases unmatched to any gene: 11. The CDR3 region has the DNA TGTGCCAGTAGTATTGGGGGGGTTCGACACAGAGAGACCCAGTACTTC. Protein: CASSIGGVRHRETQYF.

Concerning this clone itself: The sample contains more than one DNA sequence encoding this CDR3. In nucleotides, the CDR3 is TGTGCCAGCAGCTTGGTAGGGCAGGGGGCTTACGAGCAGTACTTC. Translation: CASSLVGQGAYEQYF. The chain links TRBV5-6 to TRBJ2-7; 8 nucleotides match TRBD1. Germline CDR1 reads SGHDT; CDR2 reads YYEEEE. With V trimmed by 0 bases and J by 4 bases, 6 bases remained unmatched. The CDR3 length is 15 residues.